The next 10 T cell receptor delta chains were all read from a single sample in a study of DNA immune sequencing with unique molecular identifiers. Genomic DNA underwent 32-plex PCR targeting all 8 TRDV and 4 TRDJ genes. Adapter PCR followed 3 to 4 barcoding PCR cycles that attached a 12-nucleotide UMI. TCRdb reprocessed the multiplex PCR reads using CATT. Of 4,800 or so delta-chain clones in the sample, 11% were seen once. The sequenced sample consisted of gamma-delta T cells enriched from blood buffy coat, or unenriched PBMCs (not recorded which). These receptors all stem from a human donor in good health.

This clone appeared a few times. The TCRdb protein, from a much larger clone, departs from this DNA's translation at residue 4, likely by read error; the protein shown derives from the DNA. Here the CDR3 DNA reads TGTGCCTGTGGCGTTTTACTGGGGGATACGCAACACTCCGATAAACTCATCTTT. This sequence encodes CACGVLLGDTQHSDKLIF. The V call is TRDV2, the J call TRDJ1; 13 bases are a match to TRDD3. The CDR3 covers 18 residues. The V and J ends lost 5 bases and 3 bases, in that order; junction bases with no gene match: 14. The V gene's germline CDR1 is GEAIGNYY and CDR2 EKD.

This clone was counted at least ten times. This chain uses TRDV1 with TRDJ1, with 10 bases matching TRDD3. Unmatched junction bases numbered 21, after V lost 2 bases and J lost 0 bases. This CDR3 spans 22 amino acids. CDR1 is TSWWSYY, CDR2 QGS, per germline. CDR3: CALGERAPNYLVLGDDTDKLIF. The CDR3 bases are TGTGCTCTTGGGGAAAGGGCCCCTAACTATCTAGTACTGGGGGATGACACCGATAAACTCATCTTT.

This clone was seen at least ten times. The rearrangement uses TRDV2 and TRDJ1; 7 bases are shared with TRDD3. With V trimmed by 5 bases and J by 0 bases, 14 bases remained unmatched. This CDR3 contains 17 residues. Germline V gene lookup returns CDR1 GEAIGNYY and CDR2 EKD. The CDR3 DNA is TGTGCCTGTGTCACACTGGGGACCGCCGTTGACACCGATAAACTCATCTTT. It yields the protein CACVTLGTAVDTDKLIF.

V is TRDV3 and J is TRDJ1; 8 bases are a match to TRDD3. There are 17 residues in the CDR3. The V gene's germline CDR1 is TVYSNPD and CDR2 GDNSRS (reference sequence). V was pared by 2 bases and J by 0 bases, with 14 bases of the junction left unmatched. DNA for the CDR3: TGTGCCTTTCCGAGGGATTGCTGGGGGACGTACACCGATAAACTCATCTTT. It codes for CAFPRDCWGTYTDKLIF.

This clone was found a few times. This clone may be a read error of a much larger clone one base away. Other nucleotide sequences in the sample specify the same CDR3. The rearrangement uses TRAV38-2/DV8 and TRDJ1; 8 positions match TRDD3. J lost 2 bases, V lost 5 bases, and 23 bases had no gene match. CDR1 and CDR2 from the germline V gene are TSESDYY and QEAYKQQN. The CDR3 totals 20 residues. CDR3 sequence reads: CAYSSSRLGAQTVETDKLIF. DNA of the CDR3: TGTGCTTATAGTTCATCCCGACTGGGGGCCCAAACCGTAGAAACCGATAAACTCATCTTT.

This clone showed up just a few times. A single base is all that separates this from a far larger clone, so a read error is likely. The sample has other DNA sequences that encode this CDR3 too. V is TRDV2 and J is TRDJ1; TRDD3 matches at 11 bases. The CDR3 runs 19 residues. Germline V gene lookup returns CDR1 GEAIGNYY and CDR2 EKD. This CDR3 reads CACDTLKAGGYPDTDKLIF. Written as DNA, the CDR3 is TGTGCCTGCGACACCCTTAAAGCTGGGGGATACCCGGACACCGATAAACTCATCTTT.

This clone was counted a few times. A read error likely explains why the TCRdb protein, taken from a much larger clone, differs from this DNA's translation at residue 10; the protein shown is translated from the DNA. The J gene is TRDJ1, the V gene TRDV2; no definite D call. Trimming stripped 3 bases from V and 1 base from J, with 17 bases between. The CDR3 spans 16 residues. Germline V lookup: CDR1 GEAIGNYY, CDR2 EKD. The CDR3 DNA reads TGTGCCTGTGACCCGTCCGATCGGAAGTGCACCGATAAACTCATCTTT. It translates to CACDPSDRKCTDKLIF.

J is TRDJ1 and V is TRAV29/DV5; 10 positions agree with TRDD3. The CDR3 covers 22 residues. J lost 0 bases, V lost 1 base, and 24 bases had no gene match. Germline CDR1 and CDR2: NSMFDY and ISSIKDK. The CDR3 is CAASLNLGLSRGDTPYTDKLIF. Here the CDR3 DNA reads TGTGCAGCAAGCCTTAACTTGGGGCTCAGCCGGGGGGATACGCCGTACACCGATAAACTCATCTTT. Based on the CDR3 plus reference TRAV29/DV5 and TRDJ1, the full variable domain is DQQVKQNSPSLSVQEGRISILNCDYTNSMFDYFLWYKKYPAEGPTFLISISSIKDKNEDGRFTVFLNKSAKHLSLHIVPSQPGDSAVYFCAASLNLGLSRGDTPYTDKLIFGKGTRVTVEP.

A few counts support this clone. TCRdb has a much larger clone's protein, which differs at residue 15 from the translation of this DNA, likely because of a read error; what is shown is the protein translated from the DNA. In DNA form, the CDR3 reads TGTGCCTGTGACCAAATCAAGGAGGAGCCCTCCTGGGACACCCAACAGATGTTTTTC. Residues: CACDQIKEEPSWDTQQMFF. The J gene is TRDJ3, the V gene TRDV2; perhaps TRDD3 as D (5 bases). This CDR3 has 19 amino acids. Germline CDR1 GEAIGNYY, CDR2 EKD.

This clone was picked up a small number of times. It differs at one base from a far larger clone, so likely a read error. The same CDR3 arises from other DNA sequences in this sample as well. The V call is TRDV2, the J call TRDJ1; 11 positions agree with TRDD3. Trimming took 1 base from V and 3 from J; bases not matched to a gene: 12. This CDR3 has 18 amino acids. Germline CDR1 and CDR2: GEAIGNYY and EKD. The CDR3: CACDTLSTGGYGADKLIF. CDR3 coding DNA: TGTGCCTGTGACACTCTAAGTACTGGGGGATATGGCGCCGATAAACTCATCTTT.